The clone carrying this T cell receptor (beta chain) was counted between two and nine times. The entry originates in a study of blood T cell repertoires in COVID-19. At the level of the study: T cells, B-cell-depleted T cells, or PBMCs provided the cDNA or gDNA that served as material.

CDR3 length: 16 amino acids. CDR1 KGHSH and CDR2 LQKENI come from the germline V gene. V lost 4 bases and J lost 2; bases outside the gene matches: 6. Sequencing was performed with immunoSEQ multiplex PCR; in TCRdb, only in-frame clones are kept and a portion is missing. The sample lists around 140,000 clones; over 70% were seen once. Sequencing was performed on peripheral blood. This receptor was taken from a woman aged 60-75 years with acute or convalescent COVID-19. The chain is built from TRBV18 and TRBJ2-5; TRBD2 agrees at 11 bases. For the CDR3, the DNA is TGTGCCAGCTCACGTGGACTAGCGGGTTCTCAAGAGACCCAGTACTTC. Amino acid sequence: CASSRGLAGSQETQYF.